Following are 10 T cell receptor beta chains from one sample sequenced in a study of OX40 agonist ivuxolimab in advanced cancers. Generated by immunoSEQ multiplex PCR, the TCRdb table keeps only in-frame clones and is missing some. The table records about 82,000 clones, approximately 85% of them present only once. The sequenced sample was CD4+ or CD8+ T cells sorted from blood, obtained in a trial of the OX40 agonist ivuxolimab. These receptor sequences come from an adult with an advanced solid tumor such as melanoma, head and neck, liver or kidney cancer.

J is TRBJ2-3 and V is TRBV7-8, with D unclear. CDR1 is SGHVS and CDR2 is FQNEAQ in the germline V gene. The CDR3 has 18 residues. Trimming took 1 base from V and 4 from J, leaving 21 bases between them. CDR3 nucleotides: TGTGCCAGCAGCTTAGTAAGGCTAGGAGTATCCCCCCCAGATACGCAGTATTTT. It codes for CASSLVRLGVSPPDTQYF. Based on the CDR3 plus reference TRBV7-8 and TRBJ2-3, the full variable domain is GAGVSQSPRYKVAKRGQDVALRCDPISGHVSLFWYQQALGQGPEFLTYFQNEAQLDKSGLPSDRFFAERPEGSVSTLKIQRTQQEDSAVYLCASSLVRLGVSPPDTQYFGPGTRLTVL.

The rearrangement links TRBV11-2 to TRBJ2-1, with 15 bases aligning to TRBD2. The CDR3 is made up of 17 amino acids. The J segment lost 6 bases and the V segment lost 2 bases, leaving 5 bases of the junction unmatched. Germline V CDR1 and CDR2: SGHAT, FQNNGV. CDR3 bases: TGTGCCAGCAGCTTATATTCGGGACTAGCGGGGGGCAATGAGCAGTTCTTC. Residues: CASSLYSGLAGGNEQFF.

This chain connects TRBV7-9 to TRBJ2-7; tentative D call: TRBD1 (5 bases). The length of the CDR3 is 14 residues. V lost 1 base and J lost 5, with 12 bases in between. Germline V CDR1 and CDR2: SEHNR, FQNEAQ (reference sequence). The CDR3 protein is CASSLEGPLDEQYF. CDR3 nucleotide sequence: TGTGCCAGCAGCTTAGAGGGGCCTCTGGACGAGCAGTACTTC.

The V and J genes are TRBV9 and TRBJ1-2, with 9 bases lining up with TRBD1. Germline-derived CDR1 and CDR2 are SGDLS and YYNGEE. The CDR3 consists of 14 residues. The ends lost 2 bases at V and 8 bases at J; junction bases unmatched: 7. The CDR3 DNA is TGTGCCAGCAGCGTGGGGACAGGGCAAGCGGGCTACACCTTC. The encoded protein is CASSVGTGQAGYTF. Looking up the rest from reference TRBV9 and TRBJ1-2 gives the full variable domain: DSGVTQTPKHLITATGQRVTLRCSPRSGDLSVYWYQQSLDQGLQFLIQYYNGEERAKGNILERFSAQQFPDLHSELNLSSLELGDSALYFCASSVGTGQAGYTFGSGTRLTVV.

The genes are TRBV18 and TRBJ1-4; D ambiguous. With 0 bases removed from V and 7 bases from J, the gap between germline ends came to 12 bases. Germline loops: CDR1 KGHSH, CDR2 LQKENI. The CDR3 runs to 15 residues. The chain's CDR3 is CASSPPGRSSEKLFF. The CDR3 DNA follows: TGTGCCAGCTCACCACCGGGGAGGTCGAGTGAAAAACTGTTTTTT.

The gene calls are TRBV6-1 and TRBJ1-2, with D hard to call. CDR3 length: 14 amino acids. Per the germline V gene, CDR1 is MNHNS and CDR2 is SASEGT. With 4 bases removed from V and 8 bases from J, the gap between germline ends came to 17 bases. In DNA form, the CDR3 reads TGTGCCAGCAGTGGAAGCTGGGCCGGATGGGGCTACACCTTC. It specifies CASSGSWAGWGYTF.

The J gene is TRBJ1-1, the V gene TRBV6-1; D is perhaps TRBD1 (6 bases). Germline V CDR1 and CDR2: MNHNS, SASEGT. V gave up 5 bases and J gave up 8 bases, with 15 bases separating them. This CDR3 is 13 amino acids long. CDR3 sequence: CASSLTGLLEAFF. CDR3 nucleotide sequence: TGTGCCAGCAGTCTAACAGGGCTATTGGAAGCTTTCTTT.

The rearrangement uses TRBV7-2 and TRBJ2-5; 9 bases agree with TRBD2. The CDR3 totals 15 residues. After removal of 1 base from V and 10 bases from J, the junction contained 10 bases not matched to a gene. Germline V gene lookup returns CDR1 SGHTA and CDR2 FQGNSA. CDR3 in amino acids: CASSLESGRLSGQYF. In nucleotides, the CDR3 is TGTGCCAGCAGCTTAGAGAGCGGGAGGCTGTCCGGCCAGTACTTC.

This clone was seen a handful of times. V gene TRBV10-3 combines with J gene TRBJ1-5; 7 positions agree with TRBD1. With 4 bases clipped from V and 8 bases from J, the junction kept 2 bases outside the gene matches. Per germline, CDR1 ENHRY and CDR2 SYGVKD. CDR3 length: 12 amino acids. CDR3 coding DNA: TGTGCCATCAGTGGCAGGGGGGAGCCCCAGCATTTT. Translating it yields CAISGRGEPQHF.

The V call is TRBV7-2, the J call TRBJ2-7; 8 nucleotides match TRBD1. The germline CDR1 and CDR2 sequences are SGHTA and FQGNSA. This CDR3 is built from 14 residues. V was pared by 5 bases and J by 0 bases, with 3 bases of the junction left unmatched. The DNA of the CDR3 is TGTGCCAGCAGCCAGGGGGCAGACTCCTACGAGCAGTACTTC. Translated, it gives CASSQGADSYEQYF.